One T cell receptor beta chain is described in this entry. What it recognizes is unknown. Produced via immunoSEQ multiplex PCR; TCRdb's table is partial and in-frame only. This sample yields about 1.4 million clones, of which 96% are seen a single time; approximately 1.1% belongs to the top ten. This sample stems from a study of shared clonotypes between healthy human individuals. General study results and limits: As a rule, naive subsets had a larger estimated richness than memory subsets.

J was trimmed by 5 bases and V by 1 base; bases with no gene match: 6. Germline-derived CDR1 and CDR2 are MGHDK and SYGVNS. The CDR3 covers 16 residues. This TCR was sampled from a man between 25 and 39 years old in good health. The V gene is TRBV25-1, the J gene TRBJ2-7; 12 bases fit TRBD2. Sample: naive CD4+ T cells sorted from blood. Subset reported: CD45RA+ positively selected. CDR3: CASSEWLAGGVNEQYF. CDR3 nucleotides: TGTGCCAGCAGTGAATGGCTAGCGGGAGGGGTCAACGAGCAGTACTTC.